This entry lists 25 T cell receptor beta chains sequenced from one sample in a study of CD8+ T cells in alopecia areata. As to treatment: oral pan-JAK inhibitor, 5-10 mg twice daily. Following RNA extraction, reverse transcription yielded cDNA that acted as the sequencing template. TCRdb keeps only in-frame clones here, not all; method: immunoSEQ multiplex PCR. The data contain about 180,000 clones, 45% to 60% of them singletons. Sequencing used CD8+ T cells sorted from blood, obtained around week 52, from a patient treated with tofacitinib. These receptors were obtained from a human donor with alopecia areata.

The chain recombines TRBV6-5 with TRBJ2-5; 7 bases are a match to TRBD1. The germline CDR1 and CDR2 sequences are MNHEY and SVGAGI. V lost 6 bases and J lost 1; bases outside the gene matches: 5. The CDR3 has 14 amino acids. In DNA, the CDR3 is TGTGCCAGCAGCCCACAGGGGATCCAAGAGACCCAGTACTTC. This gives the protein CASSPQGIQETQYF.

The V and J genes are TRBV4-2 and TRBJ2-4, with D possibly TRBD1 on 5 matching bases. Germline V gene sequence: CDR1 LGHNA, CDR2 YNFKEQ. CDR3 length: 17 residues. V was pared by 5 bases and J by 2 bases, with 19 bases between. The CDR3: CASSGAWGQRTKNIQYF. CDR3 DNA: TGTGCCAGCAGCGGGGCATGGGGCCAGAGGACCAAAAACATTCAGTACTTC.

The chain links TRBV5-6 to TRBJ1-1, with TRBD1 identical over 8 bases. V dropped 0 bases and J dropped 0; count of bases not matched to a gene: 4. The CDR3 has 16 amino acids. Germline V CDR1 and CDR2: SGHDT, YYEEEE. The CDR3 DNA is TGTGCCAGCAGCTTGGTTCCAGGGGGCCTGAACACTGAAGCTTTCTTT. It specifies CASSLVPGGLNTEAFF.

The chain combines TRBV15 with TRBJ1-4, with 7 bases fitting TRBD1. The germline gives CDR1 LNHNV, CDR2 YYDKDF (reference sequence). Unmatched junction bases numbered 9, after V lost 0 bases and J lost 8 bases. The CDR3 length is 16 residues. This chain's CDR3 is CATSRDWDSTREKLFF. In DNA, the CDR3 is TGTGCCACCAGCAGAGATTGGGACAGCACTAGAGAAAAACTGTTTTTT.

The J gene is TRBJ1-4, the V gene TRBV29-1, with D perhaps TRBD1 (5 bases). V lost 4 bases to trimming and J lost 8 bases, with 14 bases between them. Germline V gene lookup returns CDR1 SQVTM and CDR2 ANQGSEA. CDR3 length: 13 residues. Written as DNA, the CDR3 is TGCAGCGTTGCTCGGGGGGTAGAAGAAAAACTGTTTTTT. Translation: CSVARGVEEKLFF.

This clone was seen only a few times. The chain couples TRBV6-1 to TRBJ2-1, with a tentative D call TRBD1 (6 bases). Germline V gene lookup returns CDR1 MNHNS and CDR2 SASEGT. Between the trimmed V and J ends, which lost 2 bases and 4 bases, there was a span of 15 bases. This CDR3 spans 16 amino acids. DNA for the CDR3: TGTGCCAGCAGTGAATTAGAAGGACAGATTTACAATGAGCAGTTCTTC. Its protein product is CASSELEGQIYNEQFF.

The chain employs TRBV7-9 and TRBJ1-5; no firm D call. CDR1 is SEHNR and CDR2 is FQNEAQ in the germline V gene (reference sequence). Trimming took 3 bases from V and 6 from J, leaving 6 bases between them. This CDR3 has 12 amino acids. The DNA of the CDR3 is TGTGCCAGCAGCTTGACGGCTCAGCCCCAGCATTTT. Translation gives CASSLTAQPQHF.

V and J are TRBV7-8 and TRBJ2-7; D might be TRBD1 (6 bases). Trimming stripped 3 bases from V and 2 bases from J, with 17 bases between. The CDR3 has 16 amino acids. Germline CDR1 reads SGHVS; CDR2 reads FQNEAQ. DNA of the CDR3: TGTGCCAGCAGCTTCGCTCAGGGGACCAACACCTACGAGCAGTACTTC. It encodes CASSFAQGTNTYEQYF.

The chain carries TRBV6-6 and TRBJ1-5; D ambiguous. Germline V CDR1 and CDR2: MNHNY, SVGAGI (reference sequence). Trimming took off 4 bases at V and 0 bases at J, with 10 bases between the two ends. The CDR3 has 15 amino acids. CDR3 loop: CASSSLDGSNQPQHF. The CDR3 DNA reads as TGTGCCAGCAGTTCGCTAGACGGTAGCAATCAGCCCCAGCATTTT.

The chain employs TRBV4-3 and TRBJ1-2, with a tentative D call TRBD1 (5 bases). Trimming left V 1 base short and J 2 bases short, with 11 bases between. This CDR3 comprises 15 residues. CDR1 LGHNA and CDR2 YSLEER come from the germline V gene. The CDR3 DNA sequence: TGCGCCAGCAGCCAAGTTGGGGGAACCAACTATGGCTACACCTTC. It specifies CASSQVGGTNYGYTF.

The chain employs TRBV5-5 and TRBJ1-2; D is perhaps TRBD1 (6 bases). There are 17 residues in the CDR3. Germline values: CDR1 SGHKS, CDR2 YYEKEE (reference sequence). Between the trimmed V and J ends, which lost 1 base and 3 bases, there was a span of 19 bases. As DNA, the CDR3 is TGTGCCAGCAGCTTGATCCACAGACAGGTTCAAGACTATGGCTACACCTTC. It translates to CASSLIHRQVQDYGYTF.

This clone was picked up a small number of times. Other nucleotide sequences from this sample produce the same CDR3. The V gene is TRBV7-9, the J gene TRBJ2-7; D unclear. The CDR3 contains 12 residues. Trimming pared 1 base from V and 1 base from J, leaving 2 bases between. CDR1 is SEHNR, CDR2 FQNEAQ, per germline (reference sequence). The CDR3 nucleotides read TGTGCCAGCAGCTTAGGATCCTACGAGCAGTACTTC. This sequence encodes CASSLGSYEQYF.

This clone has more than one count but fewer than ten. The V gene is TRBV7-9, the J gene TRBJ2-5; 10 nucleotides agree with TRBD2. CDR1 is SEHNR and CDR2 is FQNEAQ in the germline V gene (reference sequence). V lost 4 bases to trimming and J lost 2 bases; unmatched junction nucleotides: 7. The CDR3 has 16 amino acids. The CDR3 sequence: CASSSTSGATQETQYF. The CDR3 coding sequence is TGTGCCAGCAGCTCCACTAGCGGGGCGACGCAAGAGACCCAGTACTTC.

The chain uses TRBV4-1 and TRBJ1-5; D not certain. The CDR3 extends over 15 amino acids. CDR1 is MGHRA, CDR2 YSYEKL, per germline. Trimming stripped 0 bases from V and 5 bases from J, with 11 bases between. The CDR3 reads CASSQDADWDQPQHF. Here the CDR3 DNA reads TGCGCCAGCAGCCAAGATGCGGACTGGGATCAGCCCCAGCATTTT.

This clone occurred a few times. The V gene is TRBV5-1, the J gene TRBJ2-7; TRBD1 aligns across 10 bases. Unmatched junction bases numbered 9, after V lost 4 bases and J lost 5 bases. This CDR3 is 15 amino acids long. CDR1 SGHRS and CDR2 YFSETQ come from the germline V gene. CDR3 nucleotide sequence: TGCGCCAGCAGCGCCTACCCCGGGACAGGGGACGAGCAGTACTTC. As protein: CASSAYPGTGDEQYF.

The chain carries TRBV5-6 and TRBJ1-1; weak D call: TRBD1 (6 bases). From germline, CDR1 is SGHDT and CDR2 YYEEEE. There are 14 residues in the CDR3. With 4 bases removed from V and 6 bases from J, the gap between germline ends came to 16 bases. The CDR3 nucleotides read TGTGCCAGCAGCAGTGGACAGAGAGAAGCTGAAGCTTTCTTT. It codes for CASSSGQREAEAFF.

This clone came up a few times. The chain links TRBV5-1 to TRBJ1-1; D uncertain. The CDR3 sequence is 14 residues long. Germline values: CDR1 SGHRS, CDR2 YFSETQ. V lost 3 bases, J lost 4 bases, and 13 bases lay in between. DNA of the CDR3: TGCGCCAGCAGCTCGGACCCCGAGGCCACTGAAGCTTTCTTT. Encoded protein: CASSSDPEATEAFF.

This clone was recorded a few times. Mismatch with germline at one junction end may stem from a read error. This chain connects TRBV29-1 to TRBJ2-3, with D possibly matching TRBD2 (7 bases). The CDR3 is 11 amino acids. The germline gives CDR1 SQVTM, CDR2 ANQGSEA. In nucleotides, the CDR3 is TGCAGCGTTGAAAGACGGGGGGCCACAGTTTTT. Protein product: CSVERRGATVF.

Worth noting for this clone: The sample contains more than one DNA sequence encoding this CDR3. This rearrangement joins TRBV9 to TRBJ2-1, with a weak D call TRBD1 (6 bases). CDR3 length: 14 residues. The V gene lost 1 base and the J gene lost 4 bases, with 9 bases spanning the gap. Germline assignment: CDR1 SGDLS and CDR2 YYNGEE. The CDR3 coding sequence is TGTGCCAGCAGCGTACGGACAGATTACAATGAGCAGTTCTTC. It translates to CASSVRTDYNEQFF.

This clone turned up a few times. V usage is TRBV9 and J usage is TRBJ2-7; D unresolved. The V end lost 3 bases, the J end lost 4 bases, and 8 bases lay between the germline ends. There are 12 residues in the CDR3. Germline-derived CDR1 and CDR2 are SGDLS and YYNGEE. CDR3 residues: CASSGSRYEQYF. CDR3 DNA: TGTGCCAGCAGCGGCTCGCGGTACGAGCAGTACTTC.

The gene calls are TRBV4-2 and TRBJ2-7, with 12 bases identical to TRBD2. The junction had 4 bases not matched to a gene; V was cut back by 4 bases and J by 3 bases. CDR1 and CDR2 from the germline V gene are LGHNA and YNFKEQ. This CDR3 comprises 15 residues. Here the CDR3 reads CASSLRTSGDYEQYF. Written as DNA, the CDR3 is TGTGCCAGCAGCCTTAGGACTAGCGGGGACTACGAGCAGTACTTC.

CDR3 nucleotide sequence: TGTGCCAGCAGTTTTGGGTCGGGATTTATGAACACTGAAGCTTTCTTT. It codes for CASSFGSGFMNTEAFF. The rearrangement links TRBV27 to TRBJ1-1; the D is unclear. The CDR3 consists of 16 residues. Germline CDR1 and CDR2: MNHEY and SMNVEV (reference sequence). V lost 3 bases, J lost 0 bases, and 14 bases lay in between.

This sequence joins TRBV4-3 and TRBJ2-5, with TRBD1 matching 7 bases. CDR1 is LGHNA and CDR2 is YSLEER in the germline V gene. V was pared by 0 bases and J by 7 bases, with 8 bases of the junction left unmatched. This CDR3 is 15 amino acids long. The CDR3 reads CASSQDRQGRGTQYF. The CDR3 nucleotides read TGCGCCAGCAGCCAAGATCGACAGGGTCGAGGGACCCAGTACTTC.

This rearrangement joins TRBV5-1 to TRBJ1-2; D gene unclear. Germline CDR1 is SGHRS and CDR2 is YFSETQ. The CDR3 is 13 amino acids. The V end was cut by 4 bases, the J end by 6 bases, with 13 bases between. The CDR3 sequence: CASSAGPNDGYTF. For the CDR3, the DNA is TGCGCCAGCAGCGCGGGTCCAAACGATGGCTACACCTTC.

The chain employs TRBV27 and TRBJ2-6; D is unresolved. The CDR3 has 17 residues. V lost 2 bases, J lost 0 bases, and 11 bases lay in between. Germline lookup yields CDR1 MNHEY and CDR2 SMNVEV (reference sequence). CDR3 bases: TGTGCCAGCAGTTTACGACCTAGTAGCTCTGGGGCCAACGTCCTGACTTTC. Protein product: CASSLRPSSSGANVLTF.